The rows below give T cell receptor beta chains drawn from one sample of a study of blood T cell repertoires in COVID-19. Sequenced by immunoSEQ multiplex PCR; TCRdb stores in-frame clones only, minus some. The sample shows around 170,000 clones, 83% of them seen only once. The sequenced sample was peripheral blood. The receptors derive from a human donor in a cohort sampled during active COVID-19. CDR3s include the opening cysteine and the closing phenylalanine or tryptophan. A D gene is named only where the DNA matches it firmly. Size is omitted from some rows. Given values are once, few, many or a class for expanded clones.

CDR3 DNA	CDR3 protein	D gene	clone size	J gene	V gene
TGTGCCAGCAGCATGACTAGCGGGAGGTTACGTGAGCAGTTCTTC	CASSMTSGRLREQFF	TRBD2	NA	TRBJ2-1	TRBV9
TGTGCCAGCAGCCTCGTGGGAGGGAATTCACCCCTCCACTTT	CASSLVGGNSPLHF	NA	NA	TRBJ1-6	TRBV14
TGCGCCAGCAGCCTATACCGTACTAGCGGGAGTTTGTATGAGCAGTTCTTC	CASSLYRTSGSLYEQFF	TRBD2	once	TRBJ2-1	TRBV5-1
TGTGCCATCCCCCGTTGGACAGCGAACAATCAGCCCCAGCATTTT	CAIPRWTANNQPQHF	NA	once	TRBJ1-5	TRBV10-3
TGTGCCAGCAGTGAGGAGCACACCACTGAAGCTTTCTTT	CASSEEHTTEAFF	NA	once	TRBJ1-1	TRBV2
TGTGCCAGCCATTGGCGGGAGGGTAAATGGGAAGATGGCTACACCTTC	CASHWREGKWEDGYTF	NA	NA	TRBJ1-2	TRBV7-9
TGTGCCAGCAGCTTCCGCGGGGCTCCGACCTACGAGCAGTACTTC	CASSFRGAPTYEQYF	NA	NA	TRBJ2-7	TRBV11-2
TGTGCCAGCAGCGAACGACAGGGGGCTGAGGTGGATCAGCCCCAGCATTTT	CASSERQGAEVDQPQHF	TRBD1	few	TRBJ1-5	TRBV9
TGTGCCAGCAGCCCCCCCTTAGCGGGAGCGGGGGGTGATACGCAGTATTTT	CASSPPLAGAGGDTQYF	TRBD2	NA	TRBJ2-3	TRBV5-4
TGTGCCAGCATGGAGGCCGGGACTGAAGCTTTCTTT	CASMEAGTEAFF	NA	NA	TRBJ1-1	TRBV27
TGCGCCAGCAGCTCCCGAGGGGGCTTCAGGAAAGCCCAAGAGACCCAGTACTTC	CASSSRGGFRKAQETQYF	TRBD1	NA	TRBJ2-5	TRBV5-1
TGTGCTAGTGGTTTGGGCGGTGGTCGCCCCCAGCATTTT	CASGLGGGRPQHF	NA	NA	TRBJ1-5	TRBV12-5
TGCGCCAGCAGCTCGGACAGGGGGTTTGGCTACACCTTC	CASSSDRGFGYTF	TRBD1	once	TRBJ1-2	TRBV5-1
TGTGCCAGCAGTTTAGAAGCCGCCTACGAGCAGTACTTC	CASSLEAAYEQYF	NA	NA	TRBJ2-7	TRBV28
TGTGCCAGCAGCCAAAGACTAGCGGGGGATACAGATACGCAGTATTTT	CASSQRLAGDTDTQYF	TRBD2	NA	TRBJ2-3	TRBV3-1/TRBV3-2
TGCGCCAGCAGCCAAGTAATTCGGTCGGGGTTAGGGACTGAAGCTTTCTTT	CASSQVIRSGLGTEAFF	NA	NA	TRBJ1-1	TRBV4-1
TGCAGCGCCGGCCGGGACAGGGTAATCGACGAGCAGTACTTC	CSAGRDRVIDEQYF	TRBD1	NA	TRBJ2-7	TRBV29-1
TGTGCCAGCAGCGCGTACAGGGGTTCCTATGGCTACACCTTC	CASSAYRGSYGYTF	TRBD1	NA	TRBJ1-2	TRBV7-8
TGTGCCAGCTCACCAAGCCAGGCAATAAATCAGCCCCAGCATTTT	CASSPSQAINQPQHF	NA	few	TRBJ1-5	TRBV18
TGCGCCAGCAGCAGCCCAGGGGCAGGGATAGAGACCCAGTACTTC	CASSSPGAGIETQYF	NA	NA	TRBJ2-5	TRBV5-1
TGTGCCAGCAGCCCCAGCCTAGGGGACAGCTCCTACGAGCAGTACTTC	CASSPSLGDSSYEQYF	TRBD1	NA	TRBJ2-7	TRBV11-2
TGTGCCAGCAGCTACAGGGGGGATAACTATGGCTACACCTTC	CASSYRGDNYGYTF	TRBD1	few	TRBJ1-2	TRBV5-8
TGTGCCAGCAGCGTAGGGCAACCCAATGAGCAGTTCTTC	CASSVGQPNEQFF	NA	NA	TRBJ2-1	TRBV9
TGTGCCACAACCAGGGGCTACGAGCAGTACTTC	CATTRGYEQYF	NA	NA	TRBJ2-7	TRBV3-1/TRBV3-2
TGTGCCAGCAGTTTCGGACAGGCCTACGAGCAGTACTTC	CASSFGQAYEQYF	TRBD1	NA	TRBJ2-7	TRBV28
TGTGCCAGCAGCTTGGGACAGTCTGGAAACACCATATATTTT	CASSLGQSGNTIYF	NA	NA	TRBJ1-3	TRBV5-5
TGCGCCAGCAGCTCCGGACAGGCCCTAGGGCAGTACTTC	CASSSGQALGQYF	TRBD1	NA	TRBJ2-7	TRBV5-1
TGTGCCAGCAGCACTACCTGGATGGGACAGAGCACAGATACGCAGTATTTT	CASSTTWMGQSTDTQYF	TRBD1	NA	TRBJ2-3	TRBV9
TGTGCCAGCAGCGCCAAAACAGGGTACACTGAAGCTTTCTTT	CASSAKTGYTEAFF	NA	NA	TRBJ1-1	TRBV25-1
TGTGCCAGCAGCGTAGCTAGCGTTTCAGCAGATACGCAGTATTTT	CASSVASVSADTQYF	NA	NA	TRBJ2-3	TRBV9
TGCGCCAGCTATGGGACTAGCGGGAACAATGAGCAGTTCTTC	CASYGTSGNNEQFF	TRBD2	NA	TRBJ2-1	TRBV5-1
TGTGCCACCAGCAGAGATCAAATGGTAGCCCAGTTCTTC	CATSRDQMVAQFF	NA	NA	TRBJ2-1	TRBV15
TGTGCCAGTAGCCCACAGGGGACGGATAATTCACCCCTCCACTTT	CASSPQGTDNSPLHF	TRBD1	NA	TRBJ1-6	TRBV19
TGTGCCAGCAGCCACCACAGGGCCACTACTCCCAATGAGCAGTTCTTC	CASSHHRATTPNEQFF	NA	NA	TRBJ2-1	TRBV7-6
TGTGCCAGCAGCTTGGACAGTGAGTGGGAGCAGTACTTC	CASSLDSEWEQYF	NA	once	TRBJ2-7	TRBV5-6
TGTGCCAGCAGCCTTACGGTCGCGGGAGTGAACGAGCAGTACTTC	CASSLTVAGVNEQYF	TRBD2	NA	TRBJ2-7	TRBV7-9